The clone carrying this T cell receptor (beta chain) has ten or more counts. Its antigen is undetermined. TCRdb recomputed calls from the 5' RACE reads with MiXCR, one row per CDR3 protein. The sample yields around 300,000 distinct CDR3 sequences, 7% to 10% seen once. This sample is part of a study of T-cell memory formation after mild COVID-19. Findings of the study overall: Those CD4+ clones that contracted were mainly in CM and EM (CD8+ ones in EMRA). While clones contracting from day 15 to 85 were balanced between CD4 and CD8, later expanders leaned CD4+.

Sequenced: PBMCs or a T cell subset sorted from them (not recorded which). This TCR came from a man younger than 35 who had mild COVID-19 (a few samples of this study predate the infection). Cell type and time point are not known.

The CDR3 here is CASSLWGSNQPQHF. CDR3 DNA sequence: TGTGCCAGCAGCTTGTGGGGTAGCAATCAGCCCCAGCATTTT. The V and J genes are TRBV5-4 and TRBJ1-5; D unresolved. The germline V gene encodes CDR1 SGHNT and CDR2 YYREEE (reference sequence). V was pared by 1 base and J by 0 bases, with 5 bases between. The length of the CDR3 is 14 residues.